The following is a T cell receptor (beta chain) sequence with its context. Its specificity is unknown. This sample is drawn from a study of PD-1 blockade in classical Hodgkin lymphoma. The study's findings and limits: When set against healthy donors, newly diagnosed patients were reported to show lower baseline TCR diversity.

Time point here: cycle 4 day 1 (C4D1), after six to seven weeks of nivolumab. The patients all showed relapse after autologous stem cell transplantation, while their brentuximab vedotin exposure varied. Magnetic negative selection of thawed PBMCs yielded the CD8+ T cells. Only in-frame clones appear in the TCRdb table, and some are missing; sequencing was by immunoSEQ multiplex PCR. Here the sample spans 4,000 or so clones, around 69% being singletons. The CDR3 runs to 16 residues. Trimming pared 0 bases from V and 0 bases from J, leaving 11 bases between. Germline values: CDR1 SNHLY, CDR2 FYNNEI. The chain joins TRBV2 to TRBJ1-1; unclear D gene. Source: CD8+ T cells from blood, taken before the fourth cycle of nivolumab. This receptor was obtained from a human donor with classical Hodgkin lymphoma. In DNA form, the CDR3 reads TGTGCCAGCAGTGAAGCGAAACCTAAAATGAACACTGAAGCTTTCTTT. Translation gives CASSEAKPKMNTEAFF.